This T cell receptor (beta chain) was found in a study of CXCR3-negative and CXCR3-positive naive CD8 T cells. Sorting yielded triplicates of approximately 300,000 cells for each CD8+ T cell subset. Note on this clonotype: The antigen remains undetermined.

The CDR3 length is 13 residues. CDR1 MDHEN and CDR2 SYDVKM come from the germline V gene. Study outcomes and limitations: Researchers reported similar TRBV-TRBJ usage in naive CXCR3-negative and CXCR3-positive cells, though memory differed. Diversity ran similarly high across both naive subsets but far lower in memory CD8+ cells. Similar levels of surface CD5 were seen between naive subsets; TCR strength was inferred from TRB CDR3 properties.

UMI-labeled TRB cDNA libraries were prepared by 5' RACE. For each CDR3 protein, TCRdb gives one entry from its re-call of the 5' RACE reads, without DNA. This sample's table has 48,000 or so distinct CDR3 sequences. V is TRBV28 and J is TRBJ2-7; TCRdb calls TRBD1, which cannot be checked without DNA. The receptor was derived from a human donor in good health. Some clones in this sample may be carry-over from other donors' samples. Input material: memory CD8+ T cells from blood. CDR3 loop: CASSFPGSHEQYF.